What follows describes a single T cell receptor (beta chain). Its antigen is not identified. The repertoire was sequenced with immunoSEQ multiplex PCR; TCRdb's copy has only in-frame clones and lacks some. The table shows about 13,000 clones, with approximately 80% occurring only once. V lost 1 base, J lost 2 bases, and 12 bases lay in between. Per germline, CDR1 MGHRA and CDR2 YSYEKL. The CDR3 extends over 15 amino acids. This entry comes from a study of PD-1 blockade in classical Hodgkin lymphoma. Study in general: The nivolumab dose that patients received was 3 mg/kg, given intravenously every 2 weeks. Study-level findings and limits: It was CD4+ TCR diversity, not CD8+, that rose significantly by C4D1.

Time point meaning: cycle 4 day 1 (C4D1), after 5 to 7 weeks of nivolumab. All trial patients relapsed after autologous stem cell transplantation. Thawed PBMCs underwent magnetic negative selection to yield purified CD4+ T cells. Best response was recorded as complete response, partial response or progressive disease. The sequence was obtained from a human donor with classical Hodgkin lymphoma. The starting material was CD4+ T cells from blood, obtained before the fourth cycle of nivolumab. The chain is built from TRBV4-1 and TRBJ2-7; D perhaps matches TRBD2 (5 bases). The CDR3: CASSQATLATYEQYF. DNA for the CDR3: TGCGCCAGCAGCCAAGCCACCCTAGCAACCTACGAGCAGTACTTC.